This T cell receptor (beta chain) appears in the sequencing data of a study of blood T cell repertoires in COVID-19. Study information: PBMCs, B-cell-depleted T cells, or T cells provided the cDNA or gDNA that made up the material.

Authors' processing steps: Amplified reference gene primers provided the basis for estimating nucleated cell counts. Measured with immunoSEQ multiplex PCR; TCRdb has only the in-frame clones, and not every one. That table supplies the V and J calls and clone size; D and trimming were determined from the DNA. The repertoire holds 45,000 to 60,000 clones, with around 84% as singletons. This CDR3 contains 15 residues. V lost 2 bases and J 1 base, leaving 9 bases between the germline ends. Germline V CDR1 and CDR2: LGHNA, YNFKEQ. The receptor was derived from a woman over 75 with acute or convalescent COVID-19. This chain links TRBV4-2 with TRBJ1-5; D not resolved. The specimen sequenced was peripheral blood. The CDR3 DNA follows: TGTGCCAGCAGCCAAAGCGAGGTGAGCAATCAGCCCCAGCATTTT. Its translation is CASSQSEVSNQPQHF.